The rows below give T cell receptor beta chains drawn from one sample of a study of CD8+ T cells in alopecia areata. Assay used: immunoSEQ multiplex PCR; TCRdb lists only in-frame clones, some missing. This sample has under 350,000 clones, with roughly 64% found just once. The material was CD4+ T cells sorted from blood, obtained at week 24, from a patient treated with tofacitinib. Source of these receptors: a human donor with alopecia areata. CDR3s leave out the opening cysteine and the closing phenylalanine or tryptophan. The size of a clone is reported for some rows only, either as once, few or many, or as a class for expanded clones.

NA	TRBV30	AWSVSRTVQETQY
once	TRBV30	AWAKDRGDWDEQF
NA	TRBV7-3	ASSFKGDQPQH
once	TRBV5-1	ASSLELAGADTQY
NA	TRBV5-4	ALQAAGTDTQY
NA	TRBV7-2	ASSSLAGYEQY
NA	TRBV5-1	ASSLDRVNREQY
NA	TRBV30	AWTPDRGYGYT
NA	TRBV5-1	ASSLSPGEKLF
NA	TRBV29-1	SVGIGAHRDTEAF
NA	TRBV5-1	ASSSRGSPQETQY
NA	TRBV30	AWAPGPNQPQH
NA	TRBV6-6	ASSQAGNTEAF
few	TRBV29-1	SVVPDRQETQY
NA	TRBV27	ASSRDRVEETQY
few	TRBV19	ASSAGTAVYGYT
NA	TRBV10-3	AISEALLFNQPQH
NA	TRBV30	AWSGDRGGEAF
NA	TRBV5-1	ASSPRDTRVGTGELF
NA	TRBV29-1	SVRTSTDTQY
NA	TRBV4-2	ASSPGDREGHEQF
NA	TRBV4-1	ASSQVAPTDTQY
NA	TRBV15	ATSRDITGAGGQETQY
once	TRBV5-1	ASSSGTGPSPLH
few	TRBV4-1	ASSQVGQRRENYGYT
NA	TRBV10-3	AIGGTGLQPQH
few	TRBV5-1	ASSTPTGGGETQY
few	TRBV10-3	ASGLASYNEQF
NA	TRBV30	AWSGTGVEQY
NA	TRBV10-3	AIRDRSNTEAF
once	TRBV5-1	ASSVSYRSYNSPLH
NA	TRBV30	AWRSYNEQF
NA	TRBV4-3	ARRTRTGLYEQY
NA	TRBV5-1	ASSLVPGEETQY
few	TRBV29-1	SVEVSFTDTQY
NA	TRBV5-1	ASSLNGQYTGELF
NA	TRBV4-1	ASSQGPNGQYTEAF
few	TRBV25-1	ASSEWGRGIEKLF
few	TRBV7-9	ASSTTGGASTGELF
NA	TRBV5-1	ASSLEGTDTQY
NA	TRBV15	ATSRDRAGAREQY
NA	TRBV5-1	ASSLGTSGNTIY
NA	TRBV11-2	ASSLLAADTQY
NA	TRBV19	ASSLRGSLAKNIQY
few	TRBV6-5	ASSYSQGSQPQH
few	TRBV28	ASNPTSGVTYEQY
few	TRBV5-5	ASSLSPTSGQETQY
once	TRBV6-5	ASSRTGSTEAF
NA	TRBV23-1	ASSRRQRDTQY
few	TRBV28	ASSFPGQGEKLF
NA	TRBV30	AWLREGGDNEQF
few	TRBV4-1	ASSQGGAGLGDTQY
many	TRBV9	ASSVGGAGATQY